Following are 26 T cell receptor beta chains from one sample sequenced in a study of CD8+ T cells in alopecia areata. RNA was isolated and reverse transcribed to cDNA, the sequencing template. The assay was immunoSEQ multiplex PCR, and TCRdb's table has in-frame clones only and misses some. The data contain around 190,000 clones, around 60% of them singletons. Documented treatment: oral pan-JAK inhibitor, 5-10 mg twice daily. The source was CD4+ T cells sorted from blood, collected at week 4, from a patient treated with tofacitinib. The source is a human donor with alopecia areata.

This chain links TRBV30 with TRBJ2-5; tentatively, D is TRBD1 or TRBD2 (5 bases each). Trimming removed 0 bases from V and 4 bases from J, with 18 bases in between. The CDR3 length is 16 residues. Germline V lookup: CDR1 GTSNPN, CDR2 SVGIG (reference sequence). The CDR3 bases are TGTGCCTGGAGTGTTGGGAGAAGGGGATCAGGAGAGACCCAGTACTTC. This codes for CAWSVGRRGSGETQYF.

This CDR3 reads CASSFRTGDTGELFF. CDR3 in DNA: TGTGCCAGCAGCTTTCGGACAGGGGACACCGGGGAGCTGTTTTTT. The gene calls are TRBV7-2 and TRBJ2-2; TRBD1 aligns across 9 bases. After removal of 3 bases from V and 3 bases from J, the junction contained 2 bases not matched to a gene. The CDR3 has 15 amino acids. CDR1 and CDR2 from the germline V gene are SGHTA and FQGNSA.

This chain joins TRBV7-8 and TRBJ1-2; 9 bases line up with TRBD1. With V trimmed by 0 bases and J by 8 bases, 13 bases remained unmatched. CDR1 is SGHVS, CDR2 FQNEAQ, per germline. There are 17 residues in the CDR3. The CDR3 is CASSLASWGQGLFGYTF. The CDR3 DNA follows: TGTGCCAGCAGCTTAGCGTCCTGGGGACAGGGTTTGTTCGGCTACACCTTC. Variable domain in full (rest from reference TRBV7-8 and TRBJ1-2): GAGVSQSPRYKVAKRGQDVALRCDPISGHVSLFWYQQALGQGPEFLTYFQNEAQLDKSGLPSDRFFAERPEGSVSTLKIQRTQQEDSAVYLCASSLASWGQGLFGYTFGSGTRLTVV.

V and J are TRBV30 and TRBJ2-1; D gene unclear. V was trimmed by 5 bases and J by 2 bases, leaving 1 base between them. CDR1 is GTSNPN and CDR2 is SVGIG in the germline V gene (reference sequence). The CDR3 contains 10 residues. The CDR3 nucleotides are TGTGCCTGGGCCTACAATGAGCAGTTCTTC. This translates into CAWAYNEQFF.

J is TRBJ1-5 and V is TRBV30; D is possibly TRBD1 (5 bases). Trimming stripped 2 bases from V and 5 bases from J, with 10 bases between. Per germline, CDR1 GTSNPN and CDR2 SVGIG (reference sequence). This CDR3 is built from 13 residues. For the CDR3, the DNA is TGTGCCTGGAGTAGACAGCAAGATCAGCCCCAGCATTTT. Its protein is CAWSRQQDQPQHF.

CDR3 nucleotide sequence: TGTGCCAGCAGTTACCGGGGGGCAGGAGATACGCAGTATTTT. Protein: CASSYRGAGDTQYF. V and J are TRBV6-5 and TRBJ2-3; D possibly corresponds to TRBD2 (7 bases). This CDR3 is 14 amino acids long. Germline V gene sequence: CDR1 MNHEY, CDR2 SVGAGI. V shed 2 bases and J shed 5 bases, with 11 bases lying between them.

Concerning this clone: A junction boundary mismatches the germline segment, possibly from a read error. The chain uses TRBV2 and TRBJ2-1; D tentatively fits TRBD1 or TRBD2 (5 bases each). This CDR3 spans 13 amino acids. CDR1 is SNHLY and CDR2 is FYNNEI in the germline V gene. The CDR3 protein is CASSEARDGATIF. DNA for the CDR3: TGTGCCAGCAGTGAGGCCCGGGACGGCGCAACTATCTTC.

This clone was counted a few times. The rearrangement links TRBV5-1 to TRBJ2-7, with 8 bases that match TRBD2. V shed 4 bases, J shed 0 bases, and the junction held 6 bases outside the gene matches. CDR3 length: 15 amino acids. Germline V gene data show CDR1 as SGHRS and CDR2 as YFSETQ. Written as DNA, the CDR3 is TGCGCCAGCAGCCCGCTAGCGGGTGACTCCTACGAGCAGTACTTC. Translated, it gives CASSPLAGDSYEQYF.

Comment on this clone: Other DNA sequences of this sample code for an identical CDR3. The CDR3 loop is CAWSVRDTQYF. In DNA form, the CDR3 reads TGTGCCTGGAGTGTTAGAGATACGCAGTATTTT. The V and J genes are TRBV30 and TRBJ2-3; D uncertain. Trimming took 0 bases from V and 5 from J, leaving 3 bases between them. The CDR3 runs 11 residues. CDR1 is GTSNPN and CDR2 is SVGIG in the germline V gene (reference sequence).

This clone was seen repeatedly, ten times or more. The CDR3 DNA is TGTGCCAGCAGCCAAGGACTAGTCTACAATGAGCAGTTCTTC. Translating it yields CASSQGLVYNEQFF. The chain is built from TRBV6-5 and TRBJ2-1; 7 bases align to TRBD2. CDR3 size: 14 residues. Germline V gene data show CDR1 as MNHEY and CDR2 as SVGAGI. Unmatched junction bases numbered 5, after V lost 6 bases and J lost 3 bases.

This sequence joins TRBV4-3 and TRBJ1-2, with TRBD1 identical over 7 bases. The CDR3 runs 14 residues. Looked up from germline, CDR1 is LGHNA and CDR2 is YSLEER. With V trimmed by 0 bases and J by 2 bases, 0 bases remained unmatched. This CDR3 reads CASSQETGNYGYTF. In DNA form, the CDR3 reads TGCGCCAGCAGCCAAGAGACAGGGAACTATGGCTACACCTTC.

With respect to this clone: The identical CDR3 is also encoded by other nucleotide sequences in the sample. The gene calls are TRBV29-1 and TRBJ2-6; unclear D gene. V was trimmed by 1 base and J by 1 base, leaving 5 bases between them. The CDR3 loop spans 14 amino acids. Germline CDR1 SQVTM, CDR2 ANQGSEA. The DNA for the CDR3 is TGCAGCGTTGAAGGGGGTTCTGGGGCCAACGTCCTGACTTTC. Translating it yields CSVEGGSGANVLTF. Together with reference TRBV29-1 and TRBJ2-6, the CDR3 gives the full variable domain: SAVISQKPSRDICQRGTSLTIQCQVDSQVTMMFWYRQQPGQSLTLIATANQGSEATYESGFVIDKFPISRPNLTFSTLTVSNMSPEDSSIYLCSVEGGSGANVLTFGAGSRLTVL.

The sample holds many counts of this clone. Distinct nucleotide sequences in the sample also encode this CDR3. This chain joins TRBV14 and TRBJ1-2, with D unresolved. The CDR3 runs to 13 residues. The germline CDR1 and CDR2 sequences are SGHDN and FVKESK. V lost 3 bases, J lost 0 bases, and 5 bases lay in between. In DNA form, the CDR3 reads TGTGCCAGCAGCCAGAGAGCTAACTATGGCTACACCTTC. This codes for CASSQRANYGYTF.

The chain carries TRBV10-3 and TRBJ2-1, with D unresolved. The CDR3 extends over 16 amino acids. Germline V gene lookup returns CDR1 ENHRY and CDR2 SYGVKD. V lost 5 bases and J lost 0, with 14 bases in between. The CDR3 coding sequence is TGTGCCATCAGTTCTGATCTGGCGAGCTCCTACAATGAGCAGTTCTTC. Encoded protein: CAISSDLASSYNEQFF.

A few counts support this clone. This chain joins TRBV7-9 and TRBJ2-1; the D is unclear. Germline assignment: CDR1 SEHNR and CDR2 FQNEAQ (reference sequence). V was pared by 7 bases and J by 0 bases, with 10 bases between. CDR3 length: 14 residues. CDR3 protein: CASTEVTSYNEQFF. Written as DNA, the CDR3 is TGTGCCAGCACTGAGGTGACCTCCTACAATGAGCAGTTCTTC.

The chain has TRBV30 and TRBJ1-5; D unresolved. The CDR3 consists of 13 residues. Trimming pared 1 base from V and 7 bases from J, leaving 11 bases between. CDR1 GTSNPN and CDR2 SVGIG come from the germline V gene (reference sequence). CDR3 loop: CAWSDRYNQPQHF. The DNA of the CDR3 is TGTGCCTGGAGTGACAGATATAACCAGCCCCAGCATTTT.

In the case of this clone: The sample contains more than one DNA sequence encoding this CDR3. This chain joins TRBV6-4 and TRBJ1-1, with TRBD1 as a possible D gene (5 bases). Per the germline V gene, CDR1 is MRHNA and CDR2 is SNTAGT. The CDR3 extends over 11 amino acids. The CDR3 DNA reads TGTGCTACCAGGAGGGGCACTGAAGCTTTCTTT. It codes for CATRRGTEAFF.

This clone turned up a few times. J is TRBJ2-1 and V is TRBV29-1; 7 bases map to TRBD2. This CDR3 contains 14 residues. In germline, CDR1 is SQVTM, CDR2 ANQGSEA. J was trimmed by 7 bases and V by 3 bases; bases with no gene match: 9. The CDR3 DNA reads TGCAGCGTTGATAAGGGGAGGGCCCAGAATGAGCAGTTCTTC. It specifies CSVDKGRAQNEQFF.

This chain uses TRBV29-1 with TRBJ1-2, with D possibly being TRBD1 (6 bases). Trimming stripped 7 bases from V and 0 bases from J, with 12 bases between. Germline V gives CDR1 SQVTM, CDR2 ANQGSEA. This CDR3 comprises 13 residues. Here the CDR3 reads CSASRGANYGYTF. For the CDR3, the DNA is TGCAGCGCCTCCAGGGGAGCTAACTATGGCTACACCTTC.

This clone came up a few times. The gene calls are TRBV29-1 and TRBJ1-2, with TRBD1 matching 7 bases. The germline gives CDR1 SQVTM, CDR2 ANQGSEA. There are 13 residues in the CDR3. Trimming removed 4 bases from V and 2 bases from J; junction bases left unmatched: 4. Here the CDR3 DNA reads TGCAGCGTTGTCCAGGGGGAGAACTATGGCTACACCTTC. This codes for CSVVQGENYGYTF.

CDR3 in DNA: TGTGCCAGCAGCTTATCACGTAGCGGGAGGGCCGGGGAGCTGTTTTTT. This translates into CASSLSRSGRAGELFF. The genes are TRBV7-2 and TRBJ2-2; 11 nucleotides align to TRBD2. After removal of 2 bases from V and 6 bases from J, the junction contained 5 bases not matched to a gene. Germline V gene data show CDR1 as SGHTA and CDR2 as FQGNSA. There are 16 residues in the CDR3.

CDR3 loop: CASSSGSYNEQFF. Here the CDR3 DNA reads TGTGCCAGCAGCTCCGGGTCCTACAATGAGCAGTTCTTC. The rearrangement links TRBV7-2 to TRBJ2-1; D remains unclear. This CDR3 region has 13 residues. The V end was cut by 4 bases, the J end by 1 base, with 5 bases between. Germline values: CDR1 SGHTA, CDR2 FQGNSA. Variable domain in full (rest from reference TRBV7-2 and TRBJ2-1): GAGVSQSPSNKVTEKGKDVELRCDPISGHTALYWYRQSLGQGLEFLIYFQGNSAPDKSGLPSDRFSAERTGGSVSTLTIQRTQQEDSAVYLCASSSGSYNEQFFGPGTRLTVL.

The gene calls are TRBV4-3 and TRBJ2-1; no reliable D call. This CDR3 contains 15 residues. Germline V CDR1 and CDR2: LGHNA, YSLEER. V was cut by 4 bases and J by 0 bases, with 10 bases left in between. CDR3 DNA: TGCGCCAGCAGCCCTAACTCGGGCTCCTACAATGAGCAGTTCTTC. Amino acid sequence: CASSPNSGSYNEQFF.

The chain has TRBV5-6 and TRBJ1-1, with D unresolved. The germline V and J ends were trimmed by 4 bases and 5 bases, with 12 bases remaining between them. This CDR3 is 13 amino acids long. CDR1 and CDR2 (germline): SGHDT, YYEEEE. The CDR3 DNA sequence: TGTGCCAGCAGCGTCGAGGGTTGGACTGAAGCTTTCTTT. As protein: CASSVEGWTEAFF. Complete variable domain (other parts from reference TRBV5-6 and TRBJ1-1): DAGVTQSPTHLIKTRGQQVTLRCSPKSGHDTVSWYQQALGQGPQFIFQYYEEEERQRGNFPDRFSGHQFPNYSSELNVNALLLGDSALYLCASSVEGWTEAFFGQGTRLTVV.

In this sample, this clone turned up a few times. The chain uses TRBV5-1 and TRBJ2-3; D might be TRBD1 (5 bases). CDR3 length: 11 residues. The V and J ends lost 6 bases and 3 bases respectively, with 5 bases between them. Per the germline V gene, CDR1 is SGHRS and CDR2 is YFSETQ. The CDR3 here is CASKGTDTQYF. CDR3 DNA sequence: TGCGCCAGCAAGGGGACAGATACGCAGTATTTT.

Here the CDR3 reads CASSLQTGGGTDTQYF. CDR3 bases: TGCGCCAGCAGCTTACAGACTGGCGGTGGCACAGATACGCAGTATTTT. The chain employs TRBV5-1 and TRBJ2-3; D gene uncertain. The CDR3 covers 16 residues. Germline CDR1 is SGHRS and CDR2 is YFSETQ. V gave up 2 bases and J gave up 1 base, with 14 bases separating them.